The T cell receptor beta chain under discussion was sequenced for a study of blood T cell repertoires in COVID-19 (dated by TCRdb to 2019 to 2021). Regarding the complete study: Collaborator samples came from the United States, Italy and Spain and covered acute and convalescent phases of COVID-19. The prospective study material was composed of cDNA or gDNA derived from T cells, B-cell-depleted T cells, or PBMCs. Deeply sampled blood TCRbeta repertoires from subjects exposed to, actively infected with, or recovered from COVID-19 were included in the dataset. A freely available public database, intended as a resource for researchers studying the immune response to SARS-CoV-2, is where the repertoires were released. Samples came from the ongoing ImmuneRACE study (first 160 participants) plus 1,254 subjects from 6 global collaborators. Nearly every sample came with metadata listing a de-identified subject ID, COVID-19 status, age in years and sex. HLA class I and class II types, where available, came from metadata supplied by the sample provider rather than from assay-based typing.

TCRbeta CDR3 regions were amplified from genomic DNA by means of the immunoSEQ Assay, a bias-controlled multiplex PCR. The published analysis was carried out like this. The number of nucleated cells in each sample was estimated from the amplification of reference gene primers within the assay. Sequence reads were collapsed and filtered to measure the absolute abundance of every unique TCRbeta CDR3 rearrangement. For each sample, productive Simpson clonality was calculated by taking the square root of Simpson's diversity index across productive rearrangements. The source is immuneACCESS, and TCRdb retained only in-frame sequences with V and J called. Part of the clones is not carried over; for the studies checked, unresolved V genes explain less than half of this, and the remainder is unexplained. The DNA was the basis for D and trimming; V, J and clone size are from that table. For this sample the table gives 250,000 to 300,000 clones, of which about 90% were detected only once. Of the sample, 9.5% to 13% is held by the ten largest clones.

Overall results and qualifications from the work: Clinical and demographic metadata were provided uncurated, with the amount varying by source and participant.

One collaborating source in Seattle enrolled patients while the patients were actively infected and followed the patients over time throughout the course of disease. The collaborating institutions used their own protocols to collect whole blood in K2EDTA tubes. Collaborator samples were shipped for TCRbeta analysis as frozen whole blood, isolated PBMCs, or DNA extracted from either sample type. Points on this clone: Its antigen is still unknown. No much larger clone is present one base from it, and per-base qualities are unavailable.

CDR1 MGHDK and CDR2 SYGVNS are derived from the germline V gene. Reading from cysteine to phenylalanine, the CDR3 counts 14 amino acids. The only DNA kept is the CDR3, 42 bases in frame from the first base. The rearranged segments are TRBV25-1 and TRBJ2-5; matching of 6 bases hints at TRBD2 as the D gene. The DNA end is a closer match to TRBJ2-7, so the J assignment may be wrong. Sequencing input: peripheral blood. The receptor comes from a woman in her 70s with COVID-19, enrolled during active disease. The DNA sequence is as follows: TGTGCCAGCAGTGATCGGGTAGGGACTTACGAGCAGTACTTC. This sequence encodes CASSDRVGTYEQYF.